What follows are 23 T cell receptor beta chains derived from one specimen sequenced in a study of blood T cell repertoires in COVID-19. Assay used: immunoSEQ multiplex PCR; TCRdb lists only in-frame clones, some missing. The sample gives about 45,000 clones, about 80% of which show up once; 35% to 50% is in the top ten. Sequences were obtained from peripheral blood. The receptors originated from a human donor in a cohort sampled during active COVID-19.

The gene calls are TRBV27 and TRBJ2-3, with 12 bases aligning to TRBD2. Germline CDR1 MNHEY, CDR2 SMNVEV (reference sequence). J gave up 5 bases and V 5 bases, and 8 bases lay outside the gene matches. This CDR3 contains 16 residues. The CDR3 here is CASSGTLAGGQDTQYF. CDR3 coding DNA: TGTGCCAGCAGTGGCACACTAGCGGGGGGCCAAGATACGCAGTATTTT.

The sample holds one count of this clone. The CDR3 nucleotides read TGTGCCAGCAGCGCACTAGCGGGGGGGGGTACAGATACGCAGTATTTT. It codes for CASSALAGGGTDTQYF. The J gene is TRBJ2-3, the V gene TRBV9; 13 bases agree with TRBD2. Trimming took 3 bases from V and 3 from J; bases not matched to a gene: 4. Germline CDR1 reads SGDLS; CDR2 reads YYNGEE. This CDR3 spans 16 amino acids.

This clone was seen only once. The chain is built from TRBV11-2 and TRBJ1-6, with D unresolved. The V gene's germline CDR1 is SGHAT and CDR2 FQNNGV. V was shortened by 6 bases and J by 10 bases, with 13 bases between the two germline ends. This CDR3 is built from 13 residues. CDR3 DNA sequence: TGTGCCAGCAGTAGCCGTTTTTCCTCACCCCTCCACTTT. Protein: CASSSRFSSPLHF. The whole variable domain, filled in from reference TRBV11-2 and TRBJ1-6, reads EAGVAQSPRYKIIEKRQSVAFWCNPISGHATLYWYQQILGQGPKLLIQFQNNGVVDDSQLPKDRFSAERLKGVDSTLKIQPAKLEDSAVYLCASSSRFSSPLHFGNGTRLTVT.

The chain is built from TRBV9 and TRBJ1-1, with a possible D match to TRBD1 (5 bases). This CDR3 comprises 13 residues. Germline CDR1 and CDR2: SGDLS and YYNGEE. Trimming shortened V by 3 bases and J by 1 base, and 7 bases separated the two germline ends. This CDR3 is CASSGTKNTEAFF. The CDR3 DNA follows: TGTGCCAGCAGCGGGACAAAGAACACTGAAGCTTTCTTT.

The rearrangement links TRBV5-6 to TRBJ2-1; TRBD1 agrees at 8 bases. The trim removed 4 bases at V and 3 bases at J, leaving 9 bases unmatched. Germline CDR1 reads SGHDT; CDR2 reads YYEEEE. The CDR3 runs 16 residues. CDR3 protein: CASSQLTGVGYNEQFF. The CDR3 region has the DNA TGTGCCAGCAGCCAACTGACAGGGGTTGGCTACAATGAGCAGTTCTTC.

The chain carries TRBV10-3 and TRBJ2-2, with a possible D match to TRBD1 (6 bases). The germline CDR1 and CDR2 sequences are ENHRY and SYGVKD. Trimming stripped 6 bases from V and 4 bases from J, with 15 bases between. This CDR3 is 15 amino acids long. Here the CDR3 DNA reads TGTGCCATCAGCGGGGACACCCGGACCACCGGGGAGCTGTTTTTT. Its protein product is CAISGDTRTTGELFF.

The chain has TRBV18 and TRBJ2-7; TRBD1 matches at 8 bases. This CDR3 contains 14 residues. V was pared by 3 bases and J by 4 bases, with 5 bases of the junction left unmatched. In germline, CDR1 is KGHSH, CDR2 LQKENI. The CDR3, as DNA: TGTGCCAGCTCACCGACAGGGGAGAGGTACGAGCAGTACTTC. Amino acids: CASSPTGERYEQYF.

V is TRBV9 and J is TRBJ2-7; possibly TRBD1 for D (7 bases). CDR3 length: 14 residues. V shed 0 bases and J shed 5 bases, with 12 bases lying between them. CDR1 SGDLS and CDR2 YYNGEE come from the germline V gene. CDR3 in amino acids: CASSVVPGGHEQYF. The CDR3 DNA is TGTGCCAGCAGCGTAGTCCCAGGGGGGCACGAGCAGTACTTC.

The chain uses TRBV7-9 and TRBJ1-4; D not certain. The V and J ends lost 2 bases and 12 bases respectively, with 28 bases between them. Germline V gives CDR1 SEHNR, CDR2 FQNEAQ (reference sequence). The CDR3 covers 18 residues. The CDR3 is CASSLNPSGRDVTNQLFF. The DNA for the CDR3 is TGTGCCAGCAGCTTAAACCCCTCGGGGAGGGATGTTACAAATCAACTGTTTTTT.

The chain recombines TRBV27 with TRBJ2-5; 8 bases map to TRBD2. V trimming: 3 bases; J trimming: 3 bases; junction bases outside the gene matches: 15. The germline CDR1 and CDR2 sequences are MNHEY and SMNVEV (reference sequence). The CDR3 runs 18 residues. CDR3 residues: CASSFSVRGGPSKETQYF. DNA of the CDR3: TGTGCCAGCAGTTTTTCGGTCCGGGGGGGCCCCTCTAAAGAGACCCAGTACTTC.

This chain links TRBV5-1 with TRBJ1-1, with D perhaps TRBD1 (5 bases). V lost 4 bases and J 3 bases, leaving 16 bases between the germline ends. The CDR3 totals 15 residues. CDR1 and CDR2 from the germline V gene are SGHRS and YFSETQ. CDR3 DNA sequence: TGCGCCAGCAGCCGCCAGGGTTTCTGGGACACTGAAGCTTTCTTT. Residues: CASSRQGFWDTEAFF.

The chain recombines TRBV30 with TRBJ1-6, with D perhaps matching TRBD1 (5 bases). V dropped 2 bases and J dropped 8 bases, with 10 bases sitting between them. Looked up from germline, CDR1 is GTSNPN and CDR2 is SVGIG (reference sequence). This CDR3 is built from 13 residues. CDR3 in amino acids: CAWSLTGDSPLHF. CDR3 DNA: TGTGCCTGGAGTTTAACAGGAGATTCACCCCTCCACTTT.

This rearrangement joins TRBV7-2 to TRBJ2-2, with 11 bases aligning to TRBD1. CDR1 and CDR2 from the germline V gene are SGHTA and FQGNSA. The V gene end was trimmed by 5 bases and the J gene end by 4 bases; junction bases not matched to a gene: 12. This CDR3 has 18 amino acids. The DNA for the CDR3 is TGTGCCAGCAGCGGACCAGGACAGGGGGCGCGGGGCACCGGGGAGCTGTTTTTT. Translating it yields CASSGPGQGARGTGELFF. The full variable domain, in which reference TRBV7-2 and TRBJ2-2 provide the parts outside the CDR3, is GAGVSQSPSNKVTEKGKDVELRCDPISGHTALYWYRQSLGQGLEFLIYFQGNSAPDKSGLPSDRFSAERTGGSVSTLTIQRTQQEDSAVYLCASSGPGQGARGTGELFFGEGSRLTVL.

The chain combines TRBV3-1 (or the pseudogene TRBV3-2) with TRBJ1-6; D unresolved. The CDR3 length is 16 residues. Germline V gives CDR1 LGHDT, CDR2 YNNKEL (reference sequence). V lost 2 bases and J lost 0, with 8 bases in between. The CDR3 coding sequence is TGTGCCAGCAGCCAAATAGGGAGCTCCTATAATTCACCCCTCCACTTT. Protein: CASSQIGSSYNSPLHF.

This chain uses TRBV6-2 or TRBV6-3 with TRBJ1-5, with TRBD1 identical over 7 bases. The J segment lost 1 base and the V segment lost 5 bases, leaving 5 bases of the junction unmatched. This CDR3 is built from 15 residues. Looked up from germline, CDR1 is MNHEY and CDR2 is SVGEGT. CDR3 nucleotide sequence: TGTGCCAGCAGTCTGGACAGGATGAGCAATCAGCCCCAGCATTTT. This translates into CASSLDRMSNQPQHF.

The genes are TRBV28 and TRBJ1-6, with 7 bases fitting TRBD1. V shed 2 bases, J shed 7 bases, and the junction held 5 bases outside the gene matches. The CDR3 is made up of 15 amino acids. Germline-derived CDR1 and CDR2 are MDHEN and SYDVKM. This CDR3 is CASSLGQVYNSPLHF. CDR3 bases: TGTGCCAGCAGTTTAGGACAGGTATACAATTCACCCCTCCACTTT.

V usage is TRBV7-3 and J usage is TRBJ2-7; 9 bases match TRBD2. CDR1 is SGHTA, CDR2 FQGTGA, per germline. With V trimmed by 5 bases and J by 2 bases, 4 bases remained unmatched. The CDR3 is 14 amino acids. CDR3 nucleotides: TGTGCCAGCAGCATTAGCGGGGGTACCTACGAGCAGTACTTC. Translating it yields CASSISGGTYEQYF.

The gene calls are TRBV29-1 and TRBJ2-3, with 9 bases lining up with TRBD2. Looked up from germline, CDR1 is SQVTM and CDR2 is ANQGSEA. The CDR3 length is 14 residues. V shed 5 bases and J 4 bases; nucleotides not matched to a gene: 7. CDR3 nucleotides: TGCAGCGTTCCCCTTAGCGGGAGTTCAGATACGCAGTATTTT. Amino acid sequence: CSVPLSGSSDTQYF.

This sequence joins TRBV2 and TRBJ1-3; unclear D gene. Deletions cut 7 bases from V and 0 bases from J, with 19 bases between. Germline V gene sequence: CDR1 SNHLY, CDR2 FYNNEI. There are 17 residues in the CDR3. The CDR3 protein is CASKRLSLIVSGNTIYF. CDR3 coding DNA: TGTGCCAGCAAAAGACTGAGCCTTATAGTCTCTGGAAACACCATATATTTT.

CDR3: CASSYVSPSAEQFF. CDR3 in DNA: TGTGCCAGCAGTTACGTTAGCCCGTCCGCTGAGCAGTTCTTC. The V and J genes are TRBV6-5 and TRBJ2-1; the D is unclear. Germline V gene data show CDR1 as MNHEY and CDR2 as SVGAGI. CDR3 size: 14 residues. The V end was cut by 2 bases, the J end by 9 bases, with 14 bases between.

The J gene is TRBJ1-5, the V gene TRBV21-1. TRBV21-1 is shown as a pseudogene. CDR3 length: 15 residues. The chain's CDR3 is CASSPKEHSNQPQHF. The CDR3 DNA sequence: TGTGCCAGCAGCCCGAAGGAGCATAGCAATCAGCCCCAGCATTTT.

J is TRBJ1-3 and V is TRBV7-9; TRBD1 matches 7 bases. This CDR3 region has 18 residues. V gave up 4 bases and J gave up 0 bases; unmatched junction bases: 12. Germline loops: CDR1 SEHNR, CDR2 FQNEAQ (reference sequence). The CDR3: CASSSKGASVRSGNTIYF. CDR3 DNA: TGTGCCAGCAGCTCAAAGGGGGCGTCTGTTCGCTCTGGAAACACCATATATTTT.

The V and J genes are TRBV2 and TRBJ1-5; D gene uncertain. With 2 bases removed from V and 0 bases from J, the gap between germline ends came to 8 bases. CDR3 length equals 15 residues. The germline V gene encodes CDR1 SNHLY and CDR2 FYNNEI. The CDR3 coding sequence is TGTGCCAGCAGTGAACGAACAATTAGCAATCAGCCCCAGCATTTT. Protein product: CASSERTISNQPQHF.